A single TCR beta chain is shown here with its context. The data were taken from a study of cytomegalovirus exposure and HLA in healthy donors. CDR3 length equals 18 residues. The germline V gene encodes CDR1 LGHNA and CDR2 YSLEER. Trimming left V 1 base short and J 0 bases short, with 16 bases between. Vbeta (60) and Jbeta (13) primers were used in the PCR. TCRdb keeps only in-frame clones here, not all; method: immunoSEQ multiplex PCR. The profile shows roughly 120,000 clones, 70% to 80% of them singletons. This TCR derives from a man aged 50 to 60 in good health and CMV-seropositive. V and J are TRBV4-3 and TRBJ1-3; unclear D gene. The sequenced sample was PBMCs. The CDR3 nucleotides read TGCGCCAGCAGCCAAGGCGGAATGCGGTCCTTCTCTGGAAACACCATATATTTT. Its translation: CASSQGGMRSFSGNTIYF.